This T cell receptor (beta chain) was identified during a study of blood T cell repertoires in COVID-19. For the study at large: Samples representing acute and convalescent COVID-19 were sourced from the United States, Italy and Spain.

Participant-reported clinical history was the basis for cohort assignment. As processed by the authors: Amplified reference gene primers provided the basis for estimating nucleated cell counts. The assay was immunoSEQ multiplex PCR, and TCRdb's table has in-frame clones only and misses some. The V and J calls and clone size were taken over from that table, and D and trimming were inferred from the DNA. The sample yields hundreds of thousands of clones, around 88% seen once. This receptor was identified in a man aged 40-50 years who had recovered from COVID-19. Material: PBMCs or T cells enriched from blood (not recorded which).

In nucleotides, the CDR3 is TGTGCCAGTGGGCGAGTATGGGGAGATGATGAGACCCAGTACTTC. Encoded protein: CASGRVWGDDETQYF. V gene TRBV5-6 combines with J gene TRBJ2-5; D might be TRBD2 (5 bases). CDR1 and CDR2 from the germline V gene are SGHDT and YYEEEE. Between the trimmed V and J ends, which lost 8 bases and 5 bases, there was a span of 22 bases. The CDR3 has 15 residues.